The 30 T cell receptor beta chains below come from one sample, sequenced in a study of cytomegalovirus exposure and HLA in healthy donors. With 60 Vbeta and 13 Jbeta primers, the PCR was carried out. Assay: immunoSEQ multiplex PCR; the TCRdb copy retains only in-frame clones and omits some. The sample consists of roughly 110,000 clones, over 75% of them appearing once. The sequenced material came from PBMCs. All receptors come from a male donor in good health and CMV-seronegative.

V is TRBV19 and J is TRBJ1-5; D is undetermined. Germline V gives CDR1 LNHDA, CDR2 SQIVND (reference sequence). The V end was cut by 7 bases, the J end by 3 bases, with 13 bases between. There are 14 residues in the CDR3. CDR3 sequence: CASKSFRSNQPQHF. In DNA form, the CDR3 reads TGTGCCAGTAAGAGTTTTCGTTCCAATCAGCCCCAGCATTTT.

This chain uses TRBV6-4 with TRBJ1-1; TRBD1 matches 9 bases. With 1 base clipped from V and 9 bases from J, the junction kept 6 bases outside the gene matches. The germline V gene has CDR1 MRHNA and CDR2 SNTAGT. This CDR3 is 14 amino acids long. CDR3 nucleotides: TGTGCCAGCAGTGACTATCCGGGACAGGGTAAAGCTTTCTTT. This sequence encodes CASSDYPGQGKAFF.

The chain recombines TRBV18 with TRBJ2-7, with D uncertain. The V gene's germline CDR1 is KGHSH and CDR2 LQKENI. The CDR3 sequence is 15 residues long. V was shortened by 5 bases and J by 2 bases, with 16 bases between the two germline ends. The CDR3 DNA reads TGTGCCAGCTCAGAAGACAACATTAGGACCTACGAGCAGTACTTC. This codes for CASSEDNIRTYEQYF.

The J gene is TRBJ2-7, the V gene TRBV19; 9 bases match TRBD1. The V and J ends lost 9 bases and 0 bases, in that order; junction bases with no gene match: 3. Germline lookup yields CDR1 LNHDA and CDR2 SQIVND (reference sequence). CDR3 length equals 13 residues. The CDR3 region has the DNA TGTGCCAGCCGGGACAGGGCCTCCTACGAGCAGTACTTC. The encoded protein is CASRDRASYEQYF.

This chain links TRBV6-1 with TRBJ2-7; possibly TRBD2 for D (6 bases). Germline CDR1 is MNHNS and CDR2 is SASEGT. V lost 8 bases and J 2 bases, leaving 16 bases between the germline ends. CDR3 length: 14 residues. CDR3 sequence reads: CASGRMTAPYEQYF. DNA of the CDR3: TGTGCCAGCGGGAGGATGACGGCCCCCTACGAGCAGTACTTC.

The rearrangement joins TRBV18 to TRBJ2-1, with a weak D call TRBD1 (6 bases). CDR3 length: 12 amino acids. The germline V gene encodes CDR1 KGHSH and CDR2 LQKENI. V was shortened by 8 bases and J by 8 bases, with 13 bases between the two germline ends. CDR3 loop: CASRTGIDEQFF. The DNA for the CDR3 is TGTGCCAGCCGCACAGGGATCGATGAGCAGTTCTTC.

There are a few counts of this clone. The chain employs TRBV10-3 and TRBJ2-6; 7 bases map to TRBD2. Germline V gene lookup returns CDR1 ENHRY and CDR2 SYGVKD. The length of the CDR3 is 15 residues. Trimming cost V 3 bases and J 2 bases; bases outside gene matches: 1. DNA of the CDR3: TGTGCCATCAGTGATGCGGGGGCTGGGGCCAACGTCCTGACTTTC. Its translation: CAISDAGAGANVLTF.

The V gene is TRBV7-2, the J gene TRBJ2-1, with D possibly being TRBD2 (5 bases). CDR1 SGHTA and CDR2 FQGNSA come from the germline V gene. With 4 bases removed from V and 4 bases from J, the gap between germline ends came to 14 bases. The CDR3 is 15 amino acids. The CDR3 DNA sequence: TGTGCCAGCAGCTCGGACTTAAATCCGTACAATGAGCAGTTCTTC. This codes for CASSSDLNPYNEQFF.

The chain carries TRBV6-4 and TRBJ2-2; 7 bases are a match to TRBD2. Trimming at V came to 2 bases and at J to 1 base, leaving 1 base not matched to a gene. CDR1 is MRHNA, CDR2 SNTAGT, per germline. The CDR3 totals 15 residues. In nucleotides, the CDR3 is TGTGCCAGCAGTGACGGGGGGGTGAACACCGGGGAGCTGTTTTTT. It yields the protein CASSDGGVNTGELFF.

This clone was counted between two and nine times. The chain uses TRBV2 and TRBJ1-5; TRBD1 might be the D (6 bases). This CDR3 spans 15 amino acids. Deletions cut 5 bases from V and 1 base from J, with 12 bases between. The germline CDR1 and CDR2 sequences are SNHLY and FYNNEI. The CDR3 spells CASSTGFLSNQPQHF. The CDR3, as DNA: TGTGCCAGCAGTACAGGGTTTTTGAGCAATCAGCCCCAGCATTTT.

For the CDR3, the DNA is TGTGCCAGCAGCTTTAGACAGGGGAGGAACACTGAAGCTTTCTTT. Translation gives CASSFRQGRNTEAFF. The V gene is TRBV5-6, the J gene TRBJ1-1; TRBD1 matches 8 bases. V was pared by 2 bases and J by 1 base, with 4 bases of the junction left unmatched. The CDR3 spans 15 residues. Germline CDR1 and CDR2: SGHDT and YYEEEE.

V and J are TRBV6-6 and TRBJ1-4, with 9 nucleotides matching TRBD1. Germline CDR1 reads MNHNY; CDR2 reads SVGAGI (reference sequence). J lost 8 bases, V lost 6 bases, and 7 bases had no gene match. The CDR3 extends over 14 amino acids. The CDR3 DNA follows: TGTGCCAGCAGGACGGGGACAGGGAAAGAAAAACTGTTTTTT. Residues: CASRTGTGKEKLFF.

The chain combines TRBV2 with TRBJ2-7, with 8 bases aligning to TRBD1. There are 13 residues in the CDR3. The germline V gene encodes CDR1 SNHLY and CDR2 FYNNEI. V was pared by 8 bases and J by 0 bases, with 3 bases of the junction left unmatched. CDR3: CASRDRSSYEQYF. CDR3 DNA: TGTGCCAGCCGGGACAGGAGCTCCTACGAGCAGTACTTC.

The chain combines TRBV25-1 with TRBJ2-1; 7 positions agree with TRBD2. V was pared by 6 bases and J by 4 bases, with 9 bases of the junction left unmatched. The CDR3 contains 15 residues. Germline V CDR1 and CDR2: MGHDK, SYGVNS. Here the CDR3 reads CASRTGGNPYNEQFF. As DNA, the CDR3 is TGTGCCAGCAGGACCGGGGGGAACCCTTACAATGAGCAGTTCTTC.

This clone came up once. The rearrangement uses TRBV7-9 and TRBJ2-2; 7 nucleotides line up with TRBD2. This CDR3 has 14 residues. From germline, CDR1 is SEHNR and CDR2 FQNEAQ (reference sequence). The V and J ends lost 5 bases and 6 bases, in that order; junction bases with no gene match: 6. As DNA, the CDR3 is TGTGCCAGCAGCAGGACTAGTTTCGCCGGGGAGCTGTTTTTT. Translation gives CASSRTSFAGELFF.

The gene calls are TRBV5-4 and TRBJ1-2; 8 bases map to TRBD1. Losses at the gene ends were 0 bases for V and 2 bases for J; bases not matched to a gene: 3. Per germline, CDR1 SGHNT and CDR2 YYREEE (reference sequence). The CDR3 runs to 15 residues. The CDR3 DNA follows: TGTGCCAGCAGCTTGGTGTCAGGGGGCAACTATGGCTACACCTTC. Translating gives CASSLVSGGNYGYTF.

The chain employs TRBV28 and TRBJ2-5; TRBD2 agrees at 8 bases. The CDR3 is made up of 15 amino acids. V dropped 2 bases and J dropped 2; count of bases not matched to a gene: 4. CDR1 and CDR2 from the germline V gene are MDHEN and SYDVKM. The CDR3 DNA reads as TGTGCCAGCAGTTTAGGCGGGAGGATGCAAGAGACCCAGTACTTC. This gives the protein CASSLGGRMQETQYF.

Here the CDR3 reads CASSAGLAGGTDTQYF. The DNA for the CDR3 is TGTGCCAGCAGCGCCGGACTAGCGGGAGGAACAGATACGCAGTATTTT. The V call is TRBV5-4, the J call TRBJ2-3; 14 bases agree with TRBD2. V lost 4 bases, J lost 3 bases, and 4 bases stayed unmatched. Germline lookup yields CDR1 SGHNT and CDR2 YYREEE (reference sequence). CDR3 length equals 16 residues.

CDR3 coding DNA: TGTGCCAGTAGACAGGGGGGTAAGGATACTGAAGCTTTCTTT. Protein: CASRQGGKDTEAFF. J is TRBJ1-1 and V is TRBV19; 8 bases map to TRBD1. CDR1 is LNHDA, CDR2 SQIVND, per germline (reference sequence). The CDR3 runs to 14 residues. Trimming took 6 bases from V and 5 from J; bases not matched to a gene: 8.

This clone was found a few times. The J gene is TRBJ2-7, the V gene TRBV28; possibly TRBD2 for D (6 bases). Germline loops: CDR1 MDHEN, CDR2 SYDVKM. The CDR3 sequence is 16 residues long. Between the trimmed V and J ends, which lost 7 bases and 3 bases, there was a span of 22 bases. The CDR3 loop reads CASIGVRDLLFYEQYF. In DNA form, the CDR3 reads TGTGCCAGCATTGGGGTCCGGGACTTGCTCTTCTACGAGCAGTACTTC.

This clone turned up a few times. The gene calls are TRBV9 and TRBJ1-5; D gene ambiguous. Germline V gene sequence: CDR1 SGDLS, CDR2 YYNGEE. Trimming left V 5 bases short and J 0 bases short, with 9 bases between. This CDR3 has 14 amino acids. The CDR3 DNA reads TGTGCCAGCAGTGACACCAATAGCAATCAGCCCCAGCATTTT. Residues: CASSDTNSNQPQHF.

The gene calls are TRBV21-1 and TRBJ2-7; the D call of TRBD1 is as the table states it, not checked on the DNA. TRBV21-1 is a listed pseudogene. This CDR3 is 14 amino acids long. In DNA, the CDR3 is TGTGCCAAAGGGGAGGGGACAGGGCCTCCCGAGCAGTACTTC. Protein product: CAKGEGTGPPEQYF.

The CDR3 DNA is TGCGCCGGCCGGGGGGACTACAATGAGCAGTTCTTC. This encodes CAGRGDYNEQFF. This chain uses TRBV5-1 with TRBJ2-1; 7 bases agree with TRBD2. In germline, CDR1 is SGHRS, CDR2 YFSETQ. CDR3 length: 12 residues. V trimming: 10 bases; J trimming: 3 bases; junction bases outside the gene matches: 4.

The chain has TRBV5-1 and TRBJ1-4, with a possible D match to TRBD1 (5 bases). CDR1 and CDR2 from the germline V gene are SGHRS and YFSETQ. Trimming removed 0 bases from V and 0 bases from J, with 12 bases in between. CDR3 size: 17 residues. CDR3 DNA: TGCGCCAGCAGCTTGGTTGGTGGGGGGACAACTAATGAAAAACTGTTTTTT. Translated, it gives CASSLVGGGTTNEKLFF.

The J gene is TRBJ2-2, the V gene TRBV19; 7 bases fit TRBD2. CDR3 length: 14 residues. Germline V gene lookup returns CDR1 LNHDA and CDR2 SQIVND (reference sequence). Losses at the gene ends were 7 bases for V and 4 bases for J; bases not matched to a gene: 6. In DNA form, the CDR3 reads TGTGCCAGTATCAAGACTAGCCTCACCGGGGAGCTGTTTTTT. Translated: CASIKTSLTGELFF.

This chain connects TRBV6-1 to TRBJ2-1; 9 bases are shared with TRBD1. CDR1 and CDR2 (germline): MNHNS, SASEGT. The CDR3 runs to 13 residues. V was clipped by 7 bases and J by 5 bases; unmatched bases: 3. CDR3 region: CASKGTGNNEQFF. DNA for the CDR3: TGTGCCAGCAAAGGGACAGGGAACAATGAGCAGTTCTTC.

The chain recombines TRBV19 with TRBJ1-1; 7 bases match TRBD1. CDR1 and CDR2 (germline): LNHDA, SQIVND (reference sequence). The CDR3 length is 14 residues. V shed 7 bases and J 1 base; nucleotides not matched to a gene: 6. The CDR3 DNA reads TGTGCCAGTAATCGTGGGACAGAGAACACTGAAGCTTTCTTT. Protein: CASNRGTENTEAFF.

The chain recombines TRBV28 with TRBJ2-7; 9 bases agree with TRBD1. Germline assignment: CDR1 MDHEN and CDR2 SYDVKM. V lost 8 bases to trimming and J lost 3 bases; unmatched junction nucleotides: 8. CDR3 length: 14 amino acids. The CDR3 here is CASVRTGVNYEQYF. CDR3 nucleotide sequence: TGTGCCAGCGTGAGGACAGGGGTCAACTACGAGCAGTACTTC.

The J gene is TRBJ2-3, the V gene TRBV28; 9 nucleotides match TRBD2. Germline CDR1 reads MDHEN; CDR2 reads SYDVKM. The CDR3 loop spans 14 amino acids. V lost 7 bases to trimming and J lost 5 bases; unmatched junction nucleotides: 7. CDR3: CASIGGRAKDTQYF. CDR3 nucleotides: TGTGCCAGCATAGGCGGGAGGGCAAAAGATACGCAGTATTTT.

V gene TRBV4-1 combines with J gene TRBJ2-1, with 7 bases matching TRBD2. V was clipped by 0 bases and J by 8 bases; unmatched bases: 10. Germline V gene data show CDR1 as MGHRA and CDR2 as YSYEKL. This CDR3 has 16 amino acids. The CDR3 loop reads CASSQERGSGAYEQFF. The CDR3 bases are TGCGCCAGCAGCCAAGAGCGCGGGAGTGGGGCCTATGAGCAGTTCTTC.